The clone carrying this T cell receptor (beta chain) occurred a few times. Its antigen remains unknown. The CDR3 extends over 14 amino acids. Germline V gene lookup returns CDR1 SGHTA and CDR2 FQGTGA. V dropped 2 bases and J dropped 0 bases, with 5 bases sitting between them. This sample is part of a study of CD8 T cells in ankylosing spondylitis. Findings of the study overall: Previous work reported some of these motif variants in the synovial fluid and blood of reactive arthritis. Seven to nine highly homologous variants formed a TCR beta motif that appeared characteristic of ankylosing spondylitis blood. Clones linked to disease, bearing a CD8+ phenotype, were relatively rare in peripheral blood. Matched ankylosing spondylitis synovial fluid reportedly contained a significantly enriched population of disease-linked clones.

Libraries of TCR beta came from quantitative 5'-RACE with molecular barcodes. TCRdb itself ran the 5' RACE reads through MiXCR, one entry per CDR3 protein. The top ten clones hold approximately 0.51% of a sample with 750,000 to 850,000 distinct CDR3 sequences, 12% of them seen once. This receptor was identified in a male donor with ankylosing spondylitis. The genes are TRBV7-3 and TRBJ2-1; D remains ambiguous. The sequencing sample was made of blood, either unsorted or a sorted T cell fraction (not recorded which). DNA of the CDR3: TGTGCCAGCAGCTTACGTCACTCCTACAATGAGCAGTTCTTC. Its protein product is CASSLRHSYNEQFF. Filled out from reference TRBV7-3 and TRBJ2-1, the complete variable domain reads GAGVSQTPSNKVTEKGKYVELRCDPISGHTALYWYRQSLGQGPEFLIYFQGTGAADDSGLPNDRFFAVRPEGSVSTLKIQRTERGDSAVYLCASSLRHSYNEQFFGPGTRLTVL.